The next 3 T cell receptor beta chains were all read from a single sample in a study of TIL therapy for anti-PD-1-resistant metastatic lung cancer (dated by TCRdb to about 2021). In light of the paper, this sample's time point label describes: pre-treatment sample, taken before nivolumab and TIL therapy. The immunoSEQ v3 hsTCRB kit was used to amplify TCR beta CDR3 regions from genomic DNA through bias-controlled multiplex PCR. Not all clones reach the TCRdb copy of this immuneACCESS table, which keeps in-frame sequences only. Checked studies attribute under half of the gap to unresolved V genes and leave the rest unexplained. Recorded for this sample are 50,000 to 65,000 clones; 69% of them occurred a single time. Around 6.1% of the sample rests with the top ten. The sequencing here drew on blood, taken at baseline. These receptors originate from a person aged 25 to 85 with non-small cell lung cancer.

The chain combines TRBV6-5 with TRBJ1-2; D not certain. The CDR3 is 14 residues long. The V gene lost 10 bases and the J gene lost 4 bases, with 19 bases spanning the gap. Germline V gene data show CDR1 as MNHEY and CDR2 as SVGAGI. The CDR3 loop reads CATKLQGGVYGYTF. The CDR3 DNA follows: TGTGCCACCAAGTTACAAGGTGGGGTCTATGGCTACACCTTC.

The V gene is TRBV6-1, the J gene TRBJ2-7, with a weak D call TRBD2 (5 bases). Germline V gene sequence: CDR1 MNHNS, CDR2 SASEGT. Trimming pared 4 bases from V and 2 bases from J, leaving 15 bases between. This CDR3 has 15 amino acids. DNA of the CDR3: TGTGCCAGCAGTGTTGGTTGGGAGACAACCTACGAGCAGTACTTC. It encodes CASSVGWETTYEQYF.

V is TRBV5-5 and J is TRBJ1-1, with D hard to call. Germline CDR1 SGHKS, CDR2 YYEKEE (reference sequence). V gave up 4 bases and J gave up 6 bases, with 13 bases separating them. The CDR3 is 13 amino acids. The CDR3 loop is CASSLESGAEAFF. CDR3 coding DNA: TGTGCCAGCAGCCTGGAGAGCGGTGCTGAAGCTTTCTTT.